This section outlines one TCR beta chain sequence together with its context. Its antigen remains unknown. The assay was immunoSEQ multiplex PCR, and TCRdb's table has in-frame clones only and misses some. The sample contains tens of thousands of clones, over 65% of which appear only once. The data belong to a study of T cells in tumors after PD-1 blockade. Study summary: Patients had no prior checkpoint blockade, systemic immunosuppressants, or anti-cancer therapy within 4 weeks. Blood samples averaged around 110,000 templates (range about 21,000-257,772) and roughly 37,000 unique clonotypes.

This CDR3 spans 13 amino acids. Trimming cost V 3 bases and J 5 bases, with 13 bases left between them. Looked up from germline, CDR1 is DFQATT and CDR2 is SNEGSKA (reference sequence). General study points: Some novel exhausted tumor clones appeared in pre-treatment blood, suggesting peripheral recruitment.

This TCR derives from a human donor with basal cell carcinoma. Sequencing used PBMCs, obtained after anti-PD-1 treatment. V is TRBV20-1 and J is TRBJ1-2; no firm D call. As DNA, the CDR3 is TGCAGTGCTAGTCCCCAAACGGGGTATGGCTACACCTTC. Encoded protein: CSASPQTGYGYTF.